One and the same sample provided the 5 T cell receptor beta chains below, sequenced in a study of OX40 agonist ivuxolimab in advanced cancers. Produced via immunoSEQ multiplex PCR; TCRdb's table is partial and in-frame only. The sample includes approximately 74,000 clones, 70% to 90% of them seen just once. The source material was CD4+ or CD8+ T cells sorted from blood, sampled in a trial of the OX40 agonist ivuxolimab. Every receptor here comes from an adult with an advanced solid tumor such as melanoma, head and neck, liver or kidney cancer.

The chain recombines TRBV7-9 with TRBJ1-2; TRBD1 is a possible D gene (6 bases). CDR3 size: 16 residues. V lost 3 bases and J 4 bases, leaving 18 bases between the germline ends. Germline V gives CDR1 SEHNR, CDR2 FQNEAQ (reference sequence). The CDR3 is CASSFGSGALGYGYTF. CDR3 nucleotides: TGTGCCAGCAGCTTCGGGTCGGGGGCGCTCGGCTATGGCTACACCTTC.

The V and J genes are TRBV6-1 and TRBJ2-7; 7 nucleotides align to TRBD1. Losses at the gene ends were 4 bases for V and 3 bases for J; bases not matched to a gene: 15. Germline loops: CDR1 MNHNS, CDR2 SASEGT. The CDR3 has 17 amino acids. The DNA of the CDR3 is TGTGCCAGCAGTGTAATGACAGGGAAAGGGATTTACTACGAGCAGTACTTC. Protein sequence: CASSVMTGKGIYYEQYF.

This clone came up once. The chain uses TRBV7-9 and TRBJ1-2, with D hard to call. The CDR3 contains 14 residues. CDR1 is SEHNR and CDR2 is FQNEAQ in the germline V gene (reference sequence). V lost 2 bases and J 8 bases, leaving 15 bases between the germline ends. For the CDR3, the DNA is TGTGCCAGCAGCTTATGGATAGGGAACAGCGGCTACACCTTC. Translating it yields CASSLWIGNSGYTF.

V usage is TRBV6-1 and J usage is TRBJ2-7, with D unclear. CDR1 is MNHNS, CDR2 SASEGT, per germline. The CDR3 has 11 amino acids. V lost 4 bases and J 3 bases, leaving 4 bases between the germline ends. In DNA, the CDR3 is TGTGCCAGCAGTGGGCACTACGAGCAGTACTTC. It yields the protein CASSGHYEQYF.

The chain combines TRBV19 with TRBJ2-4, with a tentative D call TRBD1 (6 bases). Germline CDR1 LNHDA, CDR2 SQIVND (reference sequence). V lost 5 bases, J lost 5 bases, and 25 bases lay in between. The CDR3 runs 18 residues. CDR3 in DNA: TGTGCCAGTAGTGCTCCCGGGACATCCGGCGCGATCCAAAACATTCAGTACTTC. It codes for CASSAPGTSGAIQNIQYF.